This T cell receptor (beta chain) was observed in a study of blood T cell repertoires in COVID-19 (dated by TCRdb to the early 2020s). Regarding the study in general: The collaborator samples originated in the United States, Italy and Spain and spanned the acute and convalescent phases of COVID-19. The prospective study material was composed of cDNA or gDNA derived from T cells, B-cell-depleted T cells, or PBMCs. Subjects who had been exposed to COVID-19, were actively infected with it, or had recovered from it provided the deeply sampled blood TCRbeta repertoires that made up the dataset. The repertoires were released in a freely available public database meant as a resource for research on the immune response to SARS-CoV-2. Samples came from the ongoing ImmuneRACE study (first 160 participants) plus 1,254 subjects from 6 global collaborators. A de-identified subject ID, COVID-19 status, age in years and sex were almost always included in the sample metadata. Where HLA class I and class II types were available, the types were taken from metadata supplied by the sample provider, not from assay-based typing. The paper as a whole reports these results and caveats: The quantity of clinical and demographic metadata differed by source and by participant and was supplied without curation.

Via the germline V gene, CDR1 is SGHDT and CDR2 YYEEEE. Cut back by 6 bases and 3 bases, the V and J ends lie 9 bases apart. The CDR3 runs 12 amino acids, cysteine and phenylalanine included. Just the 36-base CDR3 DNA is kept, in frame starting at base 1. Comment on this clone: Its antigen is still unknown. Base qualities are not provided; no much larger clone lies one nucleotide away.

The collaborating institutions used their own protocols to collect whole blood in K2EDTA tubes. For TCRbeta analysis, collaborators shipped samples in one of three forms: frozen whole blood, isolated PBMCs, or DNA extracted from either of those sample types. The immunoSEQ Assay, a bias-controlled multiplex PCR, was used to amplify TCRbeta CDR3 regions from genomic DNA. On the study's bioinformatics: Nucleated cell counts per sample were estimated from amplification of reference gene primers within the assay. To quantify the absolute abundance of each unique TCRbeta CDR3 rearrangement, sequence reads were collapsed and filtered. For each sample, productive Simpson clonality was calculated as the square root of Simpson's diversity index across productive rearrangements. Held by TCRdb, this immuneACCESS table contains in-frame sequences only and omits some clones. Under half of the omission traces to an unresolved V gene where checked; the cause of the rest is unknown. That table gives V, J and clone size, and the DNA gave D and trimming. This sample comprises some 80,000 clones, over 75% of them detected only once. More than 10% of the sample comes from the top ten.

What was sequenced was peripheral blood. The source is an older man with acute or convalescent COVID-19. The chain uses TRBV5-6 and TRBJ1-2; TRBD1 is perhaps the D gene, given 5 matching bases. The nucleotide sequence reads as follows: TGTGCCAGCACCGTGACAGACTATGGCTACACCTTC. It codes for CASTVTDYGYTF. With the portions outside the CDR3 filled from the reference TRBV5-6 and TRBJ1-2 genes, the complete variable region becomes DAGVTQSPTHLIKTRGQQVTLRCSPKSGHDTVSWYQQALGQGPQFIFQYYEEEERQRGNFPDRFSGHQFPNYSSELNVNALLLGDSALYLCASTVTDYGYTFGSGTRLTVV.